This entry lists 32 T cell receptor beta chains sequenced from one sample in a study of blood T cell repertoires in COVID-19. Here immunoSEQ multiplex PCR was the method, and the copy in TCRdb shows in-frame clones only, minus some. The table lists 15,000 to 25,000 clones, about 92% of them singletons, with roughly 4.3% in the top ten. Sequences were obtained from peripheral blood. The origin of the receptors is a woman aged 50 to 60 with active COVID-19.

Comment on this clone: Other nucleotide sequences in the sample specify the same CDR3. The chain joins TRBV2 to TRBJ2-3; D uncertain. CDR3 length equals 13 residues. Trimming removed 6 bases at V and 1 base at J, with 8 bases between. The germline V gene encodes CDR1 SNHLY and CDR2 FYNNEI. The CDR3 sequence is CASSPTGTDTQYF. CDR3 nucleotides: TGTGCCAGCAGCCCCACTGGCACAGATACGCAGTATTTT.

The chain carries TRBV5-1 and TRBJ2-1; possible D gene TRBD2, 6 bases. The V end lost 4 bases, the J end lost 0 bases, and 14 bases lay between the germline ends. This CDR3 has 16 residues. Germline assignment: CDR1 SGHRS and CDR2 YFSETQ. CDR3 region: CASSLNSGFSYNEQFF. CDR3 DNA sequence: TGCGCCAGCAGCCTAAATAGCGGATTCTCCTACAATGAGCAGTTCTTC.

This chain links TRBV28 with TRBJ2-5, with 8 bases fitting TRBD1. The J segment lost 4 bases and the V segment lost 2 bases, leaving 3 bases of the junction unmatched. This CDR3 is 14 amino acids long. CDR1 is MDHEN and CDR2 is SYDVKM in the germline V gene. The CDR3: CASSLLDRGETQYF. Here the CDR3 DNA reads TGTGCCAGCAGTTTACTCGACAGGGGAGAGACCCAGTACTTC.

This chain uses TRBV30 with TRBJ1-2, with 9 bases identical to TRBD1. Germline loops: CDR1 GTSNPN, CDR2 SVGIG (reference sequence). CDR3 length equals 15 residues. V shed 2 bases, J shed 1 base, and the junction held 5 bases outside the gene matches. CDR3 residues: CAWSIGQGINYGYTF. DNA for the CDR3: TGTGCCTGGAGTATCGGACAGGGGATTAACTATGGCTACACCTTC. The entire variable domain, with the rest obtained from reference TRBV30 and TRBJ1-2, is as follows: SQTIHQWPATLVQPVGSPLSLECTVEGTSNPNLYWYRQAAGRGLQLLFYSVGIGQISSEVPQNLSASRPQDRQFILSSKKLLLSDSGFYLCAWSIGQGINYGYTFGSGTRLTVV.

For the CDR3, the DNA is TGTGCCACCAACGCCGGGACTAGCATCTTAGATACGCAGTATTTT. Its protein product is CATNAGTSILDTQYF. This chain uses TRBV24-1 with TRBJ2-3; 9 bases match TRBD2. J gave up 5 bases and V 8 bases, and 10 bases lay outside the gene matches. The germline CDR1 and CDR2 sequences are KGHDR and SFDVKD. This CDR3 is 15 amino acids long.

This rearrangement joins TRBV27 to TRBJ2-7, with 12 bases fitting TRBD1. V gave up 5 bases and J gave up 0 bases; unmatched junction bases: 2. The CDR3 contains 15 residues. Germline CDR1 reads MNHEY; CDR2 reads SMNVEV (reference sequence). The CDR3, as DNA: TGTGCCAGCAGTAAGGGACAGGGGGCCTCCTACGAGCAGTACTTC. It translates to CASSKGQGASYEQYF.

V and J are TRBV18 and TRBJ1-4, with TRBD1 matching over 8 bases. Looked up from germline, CDR1 is KGHSH and CDR2 is LQKENI. The CDR3 runs 14 residues. After removal of 5 bases from V and 7 bases from J, the junction contained 6 bases not matched to a gene. The CDR3, as DNA: TGTGCCAGCTCAGGAGACAGGGGAGGTGAAAAACTGTTTTTT. This sequence encodes CASSGDRGGEKLFF.

The chain joins TRBV28 to TRBJ1-1; tentatively, D is TRBD1 (6 bases). Germline CDR1 and CDR2: MDHEN and SYDVKM. V was pared by 8 bases and J by 1 base, with 11 bases between. This CDR3 is 13 amino acids long. The CDR3 nucleotides read TGTGCCAGCCTACAAGGGGGGAACACTGAAGCTTTCTTT. This translates into CASLQGGNTEAFF.

This chain links TRBV5-1 with TRBJ1-4; 8 bases map to TRBD1. The CDR3 covers 15 residues. Germline CDR1 reads SGHRS; CDR2 reads YFSETQ. V shed 4 bases and J 8 bases; nucleotides not matched to a gene: 10. The CDR3 DNA follows: TGCGCCAGCAGCGGAACCGGGACAGGAGGGGAAAAACTGTTTTTT. Residues: CASSGTGTGGEKLFF.

The chain joins TRBV19 to TRBJ2-5; 11 bases map to TRBD2. The CDR3 contains 16 residues. J lost 1 base, V lost 5 bases, and 6 bases had no gene match. The germline gives CDR1 LNHDA, CDR2 SQIVND (reference sequence). CDR3 loop: CASSPGLAGSQETQYF. The CDR3 DNA sequence: TGTGCCAGTAGTCCTGGACTAGCGGGTTCCCAAGAGACCCAGTACTTC.

This clone turned up a few times. Other DNA sequences of this sample code for an identical CDR3. The rearrangement uses TRBV5-1 and TRBJ2-7, with 14 nucleotides matching TRBD2. The CDR3 consists of 15 residues. Germline V gene data show CDR1 as SGHRS and CDR2 as YFSETQ. V gave up 4 bases and J gave up 3 bases; unmatched junction bases: 3. The CDR3 sequence is CASSLGTSGSYEQYF. CDR3 bases: TGCGCCAGCAGCCTGGGGACTAGCGGGAGCTACGAGCAGTACTTC. Drawing the rest from reference TRBV5-1 and TRBJ2-7, the complete variable domain is KAGVTQTPRYLIKTRGQQVTLSCSPISGHRSVSWYQQTPGQGLQFLFEYFSETQRNKGNFPGRFSGRQFSNSRSEMNVSTLELGDSALYLCASSLGTSGSYEQYFGPGTRLTVT.

V usage is TRBV29-1 and J usage is TRBJ2-1, with 11 positions matching TRBD2. The CDR3 covers 14 residues. Germline trimming cut 2 bases from V and 12 bases from J; bases unmatched to any gene: 9. Germline CDR1 is SQVTM and CDR2 is ANQGSEA. In nucleotides, the CDR3 is TGCAGCGTTGAAAGGTCTCTAGCGGGAGGTGGGCAGTTCTTC. Its translation is CSVERSLAGGGQFF.

The V and J genes are TRBV6-5 and TRBJ1-2; D remains ambiguous. Per germline, CDR1 MNHEY and CDR2 SVGAGI. The CDR3 runs 16 residues. V was shortened by 0 bases and J by 0 bases, with 11 bases between the two germline ends. The CDR3 bases are TGTGCCAGCAGTTACTCGAGAGGAGTTACTAACTATGGCTACACCTTC. Protein: CASSYSRGVTNYGYTF.

This clone was detected a few times. V is TRBV5-4 and J is TRBJ1-6; the D gene is possibly TRBD1 (5 bases). CDR1 SGHNT and CDR2 YYREEE come from the germline V gene (reference sequence). The V end was cut by 0 bases, the J end by 9 bases, with 10 bases between. The CDR3 sequence is 14 residues long. CDR3 sequence (DNA): TGTGCCAGCAGCTTGGCCGGGGGAGCTTCACCCCTCCACTTT. This gives the protein CASSLAGGASPLHF.

The chain employs TRBV6-6 and TRBJ1-2; 7 positions agree with TRBD1. V trimming: 5 bases; J trimming: 2 bases; junction bases outside the gene matches: 2. Germline V gene sequence: CDR1 MNHNY, CDR2 SVGAGI (reference sequence). The CDR3 contains 13 residues. In DNA, the CDR3 is TGTGCCAGCAGTAAACAGGGGAACTATGGCTACACCTTC. The encoded protein is CASSKQGNYGYTF.

This chain connects TRBV3-1 (or the pseudogene TRBV3-2) to TRBJ1-1; D may be TRBD1 (5 bases). Trimming took 0 bases from V and 4 from J, leaving 12 bases between them. This CDR3 contains 15 residues. Germline CDR1 reads LGHDT; CDR2 reads YNNKEL (reference sequence). The CDR3 loop reads CASSQEAGLLTEAFF. As DNA, the CDR3 is TGTGCCAGCAGCCAAGAGGCGGGACTGCTCACTGAAGCTTTCTTT.

The CDR3 nucleotides read TGTGCCAGCAGCCCTACGGGGGGGTCCTCCTACAATGAGCAGTTCTTC. It yields the protein CASSPTGGSSYNEQFF. V gene TRBV9 combines with J gene TRBJ2-1, with TRBD2 identical over 8 bases. The V gene end was trimmed by 4 bases and the J gene end by 0 bases; junction bases not matched to a gene: 6. CDR3 size: 16 residues. Germline CDR1 reads SGDLS; CDR2 reads YYNGEE.

The V gene is TRBV28, the J gene TRBJ1-5; 7 nucleotides line up with TRBD1. The CDR3 length is 15 residues. Germline CDR1 MDHEN, CDR2 SYDVKM. After removal of 8 bases from V and 5 bases from J, the junction contained 12 bases not matched to a gene. CDR3: CASVPVDRNYQPQHF. The CDR3 DNA follows: TGTGCCAGCGTACCGGTGGACAGGAACTATCAGCCCCAGCATTTT.

This rearrangement joins TRBV5-6 to TRBJ1-5; 9 bases match TRBD1. This CDR3 is 16 amino acids long. CDR1 SGHDT and CDR2 YYEEEE come from the germline V gene. V gave up 3 bases and J gave up 2 bases; unmatched junction bases: 6. CDR3 sequence reads: CASSWMGQGGNQPQHF. The CDR3 coding sequence is TGTGCCAGCAGCTGGATGGGACAGGGCGGCAATCAGCCCCAGCATTTT.

The chain has TRBV5-1 and TRBJ2-7, with D unclear. The CDR3 is 15 amino acids. Germline V gives CDR1 SGHRS, CDR2 YFSETQ. V lost 4 bases and J lost 1, with 15 bases in between. The CDR3 DNA follows: TGCGCCAGCAGCCCCCTCGGAGTGATGTCCTACGAGCAGTACTTC. It codes for CASSPLGVMSYEQYF. Full variable domain (outside the CDR3, taken from reference TRBV5-1 and TRBJ2-7): KAGVTQTPRYLIKTRGQQVTLSCSPISGHRSVSWYQQTPGQGLQFLFEYFSETQRNKGNFPGRFSGRQFSNSRSEMNVSTLELGDSALYLCASSPLGVMSYEQYFGPGTRLTVT.

This clone has a single count. The same CDR3 also results from other DNA sequences found in this sample. The V gene is TRBV29-1, the J gene TRBJ2-1; TRBD2 matches 10 bases. Unmatched junction bases numbered 2, after V lost 5 bases and J lost 7 bases. CDR1 and CDR2 from the germline V gene are SQVTM and ANQGSEA. The CDR3 spans 12 residues. The CDR3 loop is CSVRAGGNEQFF. DNA for the CDR3: TGCAGCGTTCGAGCGGGAGGGAATGAGCAGTTCTTC.

J is TRBJ2-3 and V is TRBV19; the match to TRBD1 covers 9 bases. Germline loops: CDR1 LNHDA, CDR2 SQIVND (reference sequence). V shed 5 bases and J 4 bases; nucleotides not matched to a gene: 10. The CDR3 spans 16 residues. CDR3 coding DNA: TGTGCCAGTAGTGCGTACAGGGGGCGCCTTGCAGATACGCAGTATTTT. Amino acid sequence: CASSAYRGRLADTQYF. Variable domain in full (rest from reference TRBV19 and TRBJ2-3): DGGITQSPKYLFRKEGQNVTLSCEQNLNHDAMYWYRQDPGQGLRLIYYSQIVNDFQKGDIAEGYSVSREKKESFPLTVTSAQKNPTAFYLCASSAYRGRLADTQYFGPGTRLTVL.

The rearrangement links TRBV2 to TRBJ2-5; D might be TRBD2 (6 bases). CDR3 length equals 14 residues. Germline-derived CDR1 and CDR2 are SNHLY and FYNNEI. The V and J ends lost 8 bases and 6 bases respectively, with 19 bases between them. CDR3 DNA sequence: TGTGCCAGCGGATTTTTGAGGGAGGTAAAGACCCAGTACTTC. This codes for CASGFLREVKTQYF.

There are a few counts of this clone. This rearrangement joins TRBV18 to TRBJ2-7; the D gene is possibly TRBD2 (5 bases). CDR3 size: 16 residues. CDR1 is KGHSH, CDR2 LQKENI, per germline. Trimming left V 8 bases short and J 4 bases short, with 24 bases between. CDR3 loop: CASKRGVIGPNYEQYF. CDR3 sequence (DNA): TGTGCCAGCAAACGGGGAGTGATAGGGCCTAATTACGAGCAGTACTTC.

The chain uses TRBV5-1 and TRBJ2-5, with a tentative D call TRBD2 (5 bases). The CDR3 extends over 15 amino acids. Germline loops: CDR1 SGHRS, CDR2 YFSETQ. V shed 1 base and J shed 1 base, with 11 bases lying between them. CDR3 region: CASSLSAAAQETQYF. CDR3 nucleotide sequence: TGCGCCAGCAGCTTGTCAGCGGCTGCCCAAGAGACCCAGTACTTC.

The V gene is TRBV19, the J gene TRBJ1-1; a possible D gene is TRBD1 (6 bases). The CDR3 is 15 amino acids. Trimming removed 5 bases from V and 0 bases from J, with 13 bases in between. In germline, CDR1 is LNHDA, CDR2 SQIVND (reference sequence). The CDR3 protein is CASSEQGWLNTEAFF. The DNA for the CDR3 is TGTGCCAGTAGTGAACAGGGTTGGTTGAACACTGAAGCTTTCTTT.

This chain joins TRBV30 and TRBJ2-7, with D uncertain. The CDR3 totals 12 residues. V was cut by 0 bases and J by 4 bases, with 7 bases left in between. The germline V gene has CDR1 GTSNPN and CDR2 SVGIG (reference sequence). The CDR3 region has the DNA TGTGCCTGGAGTGTATCCTCTTACGAGCAGTACTTC. This translates into CAWSVSSYEQYF.

J is TRBJ2-1 and V is TRBV19, with 16 bases that match TRBD2. The CDR3 spans 15 residues. Germline values: CDR1 LNHDA, CDR2 SQIVND (reference sequence). Unmatched junction bases numbered 1, after V lost 4 bases and J lost 7 bases. The DNA for the CDR3 is TGTGCCAGTAGTAAGGGACTAGCGGGAGGGAATGAGCAGTTCTTC. This sequence encodes CASSKGLAGGNEQFF.

The genes are TRBV7-9 and TRBJ2-1; no clear D. The V gene's germline CDR1 is SEHNR and CDR2 FQNEAQ (reference sequence). V lost 2 bases and J lost 10, with 9 bases in between. The CDR3 is 12 residues long. CDR3 sequence (DNA): TGTGCCAGCAGCTTATCTGCAGGCGAGCAGTTCTTC. Amino acids: CASSLSAGEQFF. Supplemented by reference TRBV7-9 and TRBJ2-1, the full variable domain reads DTGVSQNPRHKITKRGQNVTFRCDPISEHNRLYWYRQTLGQGPEFLTYFQNEAQLEKSRLLSDRFSAERPKGSFSTLEIQRTEQGDSAMYLCASSLSAGEQFFGPGTRLTVL.

The chain is built from TRBV5-1 and TRBJ1-1; TRBD1 is a possible D gene (6 bases). This CDR3 is built from 15 residues. Germline V gene lookup returns CDR1 SGHRS and CDR2 YFSETQ. V was pared by 4 bases and J by 5 bases, with 18 bases between. This CDR3 reads CASSAVQGRGTEAFF. As DNA, the CDR3 is TGCGCCAGCAGCGCAGTACAGGGAAGGGGAACTGAAGCTTTCTTT.

The chain is built from TRBV12-3 or TRBV12-4 and TRBJ2-3, with unresolved D. The CDR3 runs to 12 residues. With 3 bases removed from V and 4 bases from J, the gap between germline ends came to 5 bases. The CDR3 region has the DNA TGTGCCAGCAGTTTTGGAGCAGATACGCAGTATTTT. This translates into CASSFGADTQYF.

This chain connects TRBV24-1 to TRBJ2-7, with D possibly matching TRBD1 (6 bases). In germline, CDR1 is KGHDR, CDR2 SFDVKD. There are 12 residues in the CDR3. Trimming shortened V by 1 base and J by 7 bases, and 7 bases separated the two germline ends. Here the CDR3 DNA reads TGTGCCACCAGTGATTTCAGGGGAGAGCAGTACTTC. Amino acid sequence: CATSDFRGEQYF.